The source of this T cell receptor (beta chain) is a study of cytomegalovirus exposure and HLA in healthy donors. Vbeta (60) and Jbeta (13) primers were used in the PCR. Clones were sequenced by immunoSEQ multiplex PCR, and TCRdb holds only the in-frame ones, with some missing. The sample carries 150,000 to 200,000 clones, roughly 65% recorded once. On this clone: Its antigen is not identified.

Study outcomes and limitations: Cytomegalovirus status, reportedly, was diagnosed with high specificity and sensitivity by the classifier.

CDR3 length: 14 amino acids. The V end was cut by 5 bases, the J end by 4 bases, with 14 bases between. Germline CDR1 is MDHEN and CDR2 is SYDVKM. The chain employs TRBV28 and TRBJ1-1; a weak D match, TRBD1 (5 bases). The sequencing input was PBMCs. This TCR derives from a young man in good health and CMV-seropositive. The CDR3 bases are TGTGCCAGCAGTCCCGGGGGGATGCGCACTGAAGCTTTCTTT. Protein sequence: CASSPGGMRTEAFF.